The rows below give T cell receptor beta chains drawn from one sample of a study of OX40 agonist ivuxolimab in advanced cancers. Sequencing used immunoSEQ multiplex PCR; TCRdb keeps in-frame clones, though not all of them. The data contain over 40,000 clones, around 87% of them singletons. The source was CD4+ or CD8+ T cells sorted from blood, collected in a trial of the OX40 agonist ivuxolimab. These receptors all stem from an adult with an advanced solid tumor such as melanoma, head and neck, liver or kidney cancer. Both conserved end residues are trimmed from each CDR3. D genes are given only for firm matches. Rows may omit the clone size; those that give it use once, few, many or a size class.

size | J | V | D | CDR3
- | TRBJ2-3 | TRBV18 | - | ASSPLNQVGQDTQY
- | TRBJ1-2 | TRBV5-1 | - | ASSLSDARDGYT
- | TRBJ2-7 | TRBV2 | TRBD2 | ASSEGGSWYEQY
- | TRBJ2-1 | TRBV7-3 | - | ASSYAGTSYNEQF
- | TRBJ1-2 | TRBV28 | TRBD1 | ASSLGGGDGYT
- | TRBJ2-2 | TRBV9 | - | ASSVDPNTGELF
- | TRBJ1-1 | TRBV18 | TRBD1 | ASSLPENRGRRTEAF
- | TRBJ2-7 | TRBV28 | - | ASSTQGPSYYEQY
- | TRBJ2-4 | TRBV11-3 | - | ASSLGLAGWGARSKNIQY
few | TRBJ1-1 | TRBV7-6 | - | ASSLLPGRGMNTEAF
few | TRBJ2-2 | TRBV7-6 | - | ASKLASNTGELF
- | TRBJ2-7 | TRBV7-2 | TRBD2 | ASSSHQAAGGIPYEQY
- | TRBJ1-2 | TRBV18 | - | ASSPILGGGPVDYGYT
- | TRBJ2-7 | TRBV6-5 | - | ASNSGVGEQY
- | TRBJ2-7 | TRBV28 | TRBD2 | ASNLSGPPYEQY